Below are 28 T cell receptor beta chains sequenced from a single sample in a study of cytomegalovirus exposure and HLA in healthy donors. It was with 60 Vbeta and 13 Jbeta primers that the PCR ran. Data came from immunoSEQ multiplex PCR; TCRdb stores just in-frame clones and leaves some out. The table has 170,000 or so clones, less than 90% seen once; the top ten hold about 0.39%. Sequenced sample: PBMCs. The source is a boy under 10 years old in good health and CMV-seronegative.

J is TRBJ2-7 and V is TRBV11-2; possibly TRBD1 for D (5 bases). Trimming removed 1 base from V and 0 bases from J, with 10 bases in between. This CDR3 contains 15 residues. Germline assignment: CDR1 SGHAT and CDR2 FQNNGV. The CDR3 is CASSLGPTGSYEQYF. In DNA form, the CDR3 reads TGTGCCAGCAGCTTAGGTCCCACAGGCTCCTACGAGCAGTACTTC.

V and J are TRBV7-2 and TRBJ2-5; 7 positions agree with TRBD1. Germline loops: CDR1 SGHTA, CDR2 FQGNSA. J gave up 5 bases and V 5 bases, and 11 bases lay outside the gene matches. The CDR3 has 15 residues. The CDR3 sequence is CASSHHRGPRETQYF. As DNA, the CDR3 is TGTGCCAGCAGCCACCACAGGGGCCCACGGGAGACCCAGTACTTC.

This clone has just one count. The chain recombines TRBV5-6 with TRBJ1-2, with D perhaps TRBD1 (6 bases). There are 16 residues in the CDR3. V was clipped by 0 bases and J by 5 bases, with 17 bases between them. CDR1 and CDR2 (germline): SGHDT, YYEEEE. CDR3 nucleotides: TGTGCCAGCAGCTTGGCCGCCACAACAGGGTCGTATGGCTACACCTTC. It translates to CASSLAATTGSYGYTF.

This clone has just a few counts. This sequence joins TRBV2 and TRBJ2-1, with TRBD1 identical over 9 bases. After removal of 7 bases from V and 9 bases from J, the junction contained 13 bases not matched to a gene. Per germline, CDR1 SNHLY and CDR2 FYNNEI. The CDR3 spans 15 residues. The CDR3 DNA reads as TGTGCCAGCACCTCACGGGACAGGGAGTCCGGTGAGCAGTTCTTC. Its protein product is CASTSRDRESGEQFF.

The chain joins TRBV5-1 to TRBJ1-2; TRBD1 agrees at 7 bases. The CDR3 is 13 residues long. Germline values: CDR1 SGHRS, CDR2 YFSETQ. After removal of 2 bases from V and 4 bases from J, the junction contained 2 bases not matched to a gene. The CDR3, as DNA: TGCGCCAGCAGCTTTGACAGGGCCTATGGCTACACCTTC. This encodes CASSFDRAYGYTF.

J is TRBJ2-1 and V is TRBV5-1, with 8 bases matching TRBD2. CDR1 SGHRS and CDR2 YFSETQ come from the germline V gene. V lost 0 bases to trimming and J lost 8 bases; unmatched junction nucleotides: 7. CDR3 length: 15 residues. CDR3 nucleotides: TGCGCCAGCAGCTTGGAGGCTAGCGGGCTCGATGAGCAGTTCTTC. Protein sequence: CASSLEASGLDEQFF.

The chain employs TRBV27 and TRBJ2-1, with a tentative D call TRBD2 (5 bases). Germline CDR1 MNHEY, CDR2 SMNVEV (reference sequence). The V and J ends lost 0 bases and 6 bases respectively, with 12 bases between them. The CDR3 spans 15 residues. The CDR3 region is CASSLSTAGRNEQFF. For the CDR3, the DNA is TGTGCCAGCAGTTTATCGACGGCGGGCCGCAATGAGCAGTTCTTC.

The gene calls are TRBV6-1 and TRBJ2-7; D is perhaps TRBD2 (5 bases). Germline CDR1 and CDR2: MNHNS and SASEGT. The ends were cut back, 2 bases at V and 2 bases at J, with 16 bases in the middle. CDR3 length: 16 residues. CDR3 amino acids: CASSEKGAGPTYEQYF. The CDR3 nucleotides read TGTGCCAGCAGTGAAAAGGGAGCCGGTCCTACCTACGAGCAGTACTTC.

V and J are TRBV28 and TRBJ2-3; no clear D. Germline values: CDR1 MDHEN, CDR2 SYDVKM. CDR3 length equals 14 residues. The V and J ends lost 3 bases and 0 bases respectively, with 7 bases between them. CDR3 sequence (DNA): TGTGCCAGCAGTTTTGATAGTAGCACAGATACGCAGTATTTT. Translated: CASSFDSSTDTQYF. The full variable domain, in which reference TRBV28 and TRBJ2-3 provide the parts outside the CDR3, is DVKVTQSSRYLVKRTGEKVFLECVQDMDHENMFWYRQDPGLGLRLIYFSYDVKMKEKGDIPEGYSVSREKKERFSLILESASTNQTSMYLCASSFDSSTDTQYFGPGTRLTVL.

V gene TRBV2 combines with J gene TRBJ1-3; 9 nucleotides match TRBD1. Germline assignment: CDR1 SNHLY and CDR2 FYNNEI. After removal of 6 bases from V and 2 bases from J, the junction contained 8 bases not matched to a gene. The CDR3 is 16 residues long. CDR3 DNA sequence: TGTGCCAGCAGGGGGACAGGGTTCATGCCTGGAAACACCATATATTTT. It encodes CASRGTGFMPGNTIYF. The full variable domain, its missing parts supplied by reference TRBV2 and TRBJ1-3, is EPEVTQTPSHQVTQMGQEVILRCVPISNHLYFYWYRQILGQKVEFLVSFYNNEISEKSEIFDDQFSVERPDGSNFTLKIRSTKLEDSAMYFCASRGTGFMPGNTIYFGEGSWLTVV.

In this sample, this clone turned up a few times. J is TRBJ2-1 and V is TRBV4-1, with TRBD1 as a possible D gene (5 bases). CDR3 length: 16 amino acids. CDR1 is MGHRA and CDR2 is YSYEKL in the germline V gene. The V end lost 1 base, the J end lost 0 bases, and 10 bases lay between the germline ends. The CDR3 sequence: CASSQVDILSYNEQFF. The DNA for the CDR3 is TGCGCCAGCAGCCAAGTGGACATTCTCTCCTACAATGAGCAGTTCTTC.

The V gene is TRBV19, the J gene TRBJ2-3, with TRBD1 matching over 7 bases. V shed 1 base and J 2 bases; nucleotides not matched to a gene: 3. The CDR3 has 15 amino acids. The germline CDR1 and CDR2 sequences are LNHDA and SQIVND (reference sequence). This chain's CDR3 is CASSIGEGATDTQYF. The CDR3 bases are TGTGCCAGTAGTATAGGTGAGGGGGCCACAGATACGCAGTATTTT.

V is TRBV29-1 and J is TRBJ2-3, with 11 positions matching TRBD2. Per the germline V gene, CDR1 is SQVTM and CDR2 is ANQGSEA. Losses at the gene ends were 4 bases for V and 3 bases for J; bases not matched to a gene: 15. The CDR3 covers 18 residues. The CDR3, as DNA: TGCAGCGTTGTGGGGGCCACTAGCGGGAGTGTGGGAACAGATACGCAGTATTTT. The encoded protein is CSVVGATSGSVGTDTQYF.

This chain links TRBV2 with TRBJ2-1; 9 bases match TRBD1. Germline CDR1 SNHLY, CDR2 FYNNEI. With 5 bases clipped from V and 2 bases from J, the junction kept 4 bases outside the gene matches. The CDR3 contains 15 residues. As DNA, the CDR3 is TGTGCCAGCAGTCTTAACAGGGGGCCCTACAATGAGCAGTTCTTC. This encodes CASSLNRGPYNEQFF.

The chain links TRBV30 to TRBJ1-2, with 12 positions matching TRBD1. Trimming took 5 bases from V and 4 from J; bases not matched to a gene: 8. CDR3 length: 15 residues. Germline assignment: CDR1 GTSNPN and CDR2 SVGIG (reference sequence). As DNA, the CDR3 is TGTGCCTGGGAGGGGGACAGGGGGCGCGGCTATGGCTACACCTTC. Protein product: CAWEGDRGRGYGYTF.

The rearrangement joins TRBV19 to TRBJ2-2; 9 bases are shared with TRBD1. The length of the CDR3 is 14 residues. V shed 5 bases and J 8 bases; nucleotides not matched to a gene: 6. Germline CDR1 is LNHDA and CDR2 is SQIVND (reference sequence). CDR3 amino acids: CASSPGTGSGELFF. The CDR3 DNA reads TGTGCCAGTAGTCCCGGGACAGGGTCAGGGGAGCTGTTTTTT.

V gene TRBV19 combines with J gene TRBJ2-7, with D possibly matching TRBD1 (6 bases). V gave up 4 bases and J gave up 6 bases, with 10 bases separating them. Germline lookup yields CDR1 LNHDA and CDR2 SQIVND (reference sequence). The CDR3 spans 12 residues. Here the CDR3 DNA reads TGTGCCAGTAGTAAGACAGGACGCGAGCAGTACTTC. Protein sequence: CASSKTGREQYF. Based on the CDR3 plus reference TRBV19 and TRBJ2-7, the full variable domain is DGGITQSPKYLFRKEGQNVTLSCEQNLNHDAMYWYRQDPGQGLRLIYYSQIVNDFQKGDIAEGYSVSREKKESFPLTVTSAQKNPTAFYLCASSKTGREQYFGPGTRLTVT.

A note on this clone: The junction shows a germline mismatch at one end, possibly a read error. Written as DNA, the CDR3 is TGTGCCAGCAGCTTAGATCAGGGGGCCTACAATGACCAGTTCTTC. Translation gives CASSLDQGAYNDQFF. This chain uses TRBV7-2 with TRBJ2-1, with TRBD1 identical over 8 bases. Germline V gives CDR1 SGHTA, CDR2 FQGNSA. The CDR3 extends over 15 amino acids. The entire variable domain, with the rest obtained from reference TRBV7-2 and TRBJ2-1, is as follows: GAGVSQSPSNKVTEKGKDVELRCDPISGHTALYWYRQSLGQGLEFLIYFQGNSAPDKSGLPSDRFSAERTGGSVSTLTIQRTQQEDSAVYLCASSLDQGAYNDQFFGPGTRLTVL.

The chain recombines TRBV5-1 with TRBJ2-7; no clear D gene. The V gene lost 5 bases and the J gene lost 4 bases, with 10 bases spanning the gap. Per germline, CDR1 SGHRS and CDR2 YFSETQ. The CDR3 is 12 amino acids. The CDR3 protein is CASRQSQYEQYF. In DNA, the CDR3 is TGCGCCAGCAGACAGAGCCAGTACGAGCAGTACTTC.

The chain links TRBV19 to TRBJ1-1; possible D gene TRBD1, 6 bases. The V gene lost 5 bases and the J gene lost 0 bases, with 16 bases spanning the gap. The CDR3 spans 16 residues. The germline CDR1 and CDR2 sequences are LNHDA and SQIVND (reference sequence). DNA of the CDR3: TGTGCCAGTAGTCCTAACAGGGCTCGAATGAACACTGAAGCTTTCTTT. Translation: CASSPNRARMNTEAFF.

Only a few counts were recorded for this clone. The sample has other DNA sequences that encode this CDR3 too. V gene TRBV5-1 combines with J gene TRBJ1-1; a weak D match, TRBD1 (5 bases). Per germline, CDR1 SGHRS and CDR2 YFSETQ. V lost 4 bases, J lost 0 bases, and 10 bases lay in between. The CDR3 is 14 amino acids. CDR3 protein: CASSLGQMNTEAFF. The DNA for the CDR3 is TGCGCCAGCAGCCTGGGGCAGATGAACACTGAAGCTTTCTTT.

This clone was seen more than once but under ten times. The chain links TRBV6-1 to TRBJ1-5; 9 bases agree with TRBD1. Germline V lookup: CDR1 MNHNS, CDR2 SASEGT. V shed 4 bases and J 0 bases; nucleotides not matched to a gene: 13. CDR3 length: 19 residues. CDR3 in amino acids: CASSARGGTGSGSNQPQHF. The CDR3, as DNA: TGTGCCAGCAGTGCCCGGGGGGGGACAGGGTCTGGTAGCAATCAGCCCCAGCATTTT.

The chain is built from TRBV19 and TRBJ2-7, with D possibly TRBD2 on 5 matching bases. Germline V gene sequence: CDR1 LNHDA, CDR2 SQIVND (reference sequence). This CDR3 comprises 13 residues. V lost 6 bases to trimming and J lost 3 bases, with 12 bases between them. CDR3 sequence reads: CASREDPNYEQYF. The CDR3 DNA follows: TGTGCCAGTAGGGAGGATCCTAACTACGAGCAGTACTTC.

This clone has only a few counts. V usage is TRBV5-1 and J usage is TRBJ1-1; a weak D match, TRBD1 (5 bases). The CDR3 is made up of 13 amino acids. Germline V lookup: CDR1 SGHRS, CDR2 YFSETQ. The V end lost 2 bases, the J end lost 5 bases, and 10 bases lay between the germline ends. CDR3 nucleotide sequence: TGCGCCAGCAGCTTAGTAGGGGATACTGAAGCTTTCTTT. Translated, it gives CASSLVGDTEAFF.

The gene calls are TRBV30 and TRBJ2-2, with 8 bases that match TRBD2. Trimming at V came to 3 bases and at J to 3 bases, leaving 9 bases not matched to a gene. The CDR3 is 16 amino acids. Per the germline V gene, CDR1 is GTSNPN and CDR2 is SVGIG (reference sequence). In nucleotides, the CDR3 is TGTGCCTGGAGCCCCATGCTAGCGGGTGACACCGGGGAGCTGTTTTTT. Protein: CAWSPMLAGDTGELFF.

V usage is TRBV2 and J usage is TRBJ1-5; D perhaps matches TRBD1 (6 bases). Trimming stripped 8 bases from V and 1 base from J, with 12 bases between. Germline V gives CDR1 SNHLY, CDR2 FYNNEI. The length of the CDR3 is 14 residues. CDR3 in DNA: TGTGCCAGCTCACAGGGAGGGAGCAATCAGCCCCAGCATTTT. Residues: CASSQGGSNQPQHF. The full variable domain, with the rest looked up from reference TRBV2 and TRBJ1-5, is EPEVTQTPSHQVTQMGQEVILRCVPISNHLYFYWYRQILGQKVEFLVSFYNNEISEKSEIFDDQFSVERPDGSNFTLKIRSTKLEDSAMYFCASSQGGSNQPQHFGDGTRLSIL.

This clone was observed a handful of times. The V call is TRBV7-2, the J call TRBJ1-1; D remains unclear. The V end was cut by 3 bases, the J end by 0 bases, with 5 bases between. The germline V gene encodes CDR1 SGHTA and CDR2 FQGNSA. The CDR3 extends over 13 amino acids. The CDR3 DNA reads as TGTGCCAGCAGCTTTAACATGAACACTGAAGCTTTCTTT. Translating it yields CASSFNMNTEAFF.

The V gene is TRBV30, the J gene TRBJ2-1; 10 bases are a match to TRBD2. Germline CDR1 reads GTSNPN; CDR2 reads SVGIG (reference sequence). Unmatched junction bases numbered 10, after V lost 3 bases and J lost 11 bases. CDR3 length: 14 amino acids. The CDR3 loop is CAWRPPLAGDQQFF. The CDR3 region has the DNA TGTGCCTGGAGACCTCCCCTAGCGGGAGATCAGCAGTTCTTC.